This TCR beta chain was found in a study of beta chain features in type 1 diabetes. Germline values: CDR1 SQVTM, CDR2 ANQGSEA. This CDR3 region has 15 residues. V was clipped by 6 bases and J by 3 bases; unmatched bases: 12. Expressed TCRB transcripts were sequenced because the entire RNA isolate underwent reverse transcription. This table comes from immunoSEQ multiplex PCR, and its TCRdb copy is limited to in-frame clones, with some not included. This table holds a few hundred thousand clones, around 15% found once. The V and J genes are TRBV29-1 and TRBJ2-7; TRBD1 matches at 9 bases. This TCR derives from a woman between 18 and 29 years old in good health. Sequencing used naive CD4+ T cells from blood. The CDR3 protein is CSVRGATGGLYEQYF. As DNA, the CDR3 is TGCAGCGTGAGGGGGGCGACAGGGGGGCTCTACGAGCAGTACTTC.